This TCR beta chain originates from a study of brain T cells in children with intractable seizures. The CDR3 runs to 15 residues. The germline CDR1 and CDR2 sequences are SGHTA and FQGNSA. V was cut by 2 bases and J by 0 bases, with 11 bases left in between. Generated by immunoSEQ multiplex PCR, the TCRdb table keeps only in-frame clones and is missing some. The sample holds tens of thousands of clones; 95% to 97% are singletons and the top ten take roughly 0.38%. The starting material was peripheral blood, obtained at surgery. The receptor was isolated from a boy younger than two with focal cortical dysplasia and intractable seizures. The chain links TRBV7-2 to TRBJ2-7, with a tentative D call TRBD2 (7 bases). CDR3 amino acids: CASSLFGGASYEQYF. In DNA form, the CDR3 reads TGTGCCAGCAGCTTATTTGGGGGGGCCTCCTACGAGCAGTACTTC.